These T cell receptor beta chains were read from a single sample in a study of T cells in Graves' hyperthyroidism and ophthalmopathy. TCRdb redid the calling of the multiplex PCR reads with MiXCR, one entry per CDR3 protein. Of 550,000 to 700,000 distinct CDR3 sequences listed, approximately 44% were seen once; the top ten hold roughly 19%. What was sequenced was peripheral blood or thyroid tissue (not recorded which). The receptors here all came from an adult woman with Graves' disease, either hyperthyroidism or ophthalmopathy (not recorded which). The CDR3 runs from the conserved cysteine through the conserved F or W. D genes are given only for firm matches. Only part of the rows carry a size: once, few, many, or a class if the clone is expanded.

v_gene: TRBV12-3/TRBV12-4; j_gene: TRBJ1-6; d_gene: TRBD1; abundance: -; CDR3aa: CASSWPGQEISPLHF; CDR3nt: TGTGCCAGCAGTTGGCCGGGACAGGAGATTTCACCCCTCCACTTT
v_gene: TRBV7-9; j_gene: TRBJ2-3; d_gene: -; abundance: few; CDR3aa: CASSLDESSTDTQYF; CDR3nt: TGTGCCAGCAGCTTAGACGAGTCTAGCACAGATACGCAGTATTTT
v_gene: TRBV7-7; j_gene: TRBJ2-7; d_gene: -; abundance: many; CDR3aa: CASSQDRLGEQYF; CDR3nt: TGTGCTAGCAGCCAAGACAGGCTGGGAGAGCAGTACTTC
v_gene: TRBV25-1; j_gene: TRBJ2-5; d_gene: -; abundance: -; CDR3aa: CASRGRTTGSSGPQETQYF; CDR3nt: TGTGCCAGCAGAGGACGAACGACTGGGTCCTCGGGCCCCCAAGAGACCCAGTACTTC
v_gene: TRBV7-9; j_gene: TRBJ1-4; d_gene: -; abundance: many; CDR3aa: CASSPGTLIDEKLFF; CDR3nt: TGTGCCAGCAGCCCGGGGACATTAATTGATGAAAAACTGTTTTTT
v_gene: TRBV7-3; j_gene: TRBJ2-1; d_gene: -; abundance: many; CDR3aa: CASSLYGGRNEQFF; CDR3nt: TGTGCCAGCAGCTTATACGGGGGAAGGAATGAGCAGTTCTTC
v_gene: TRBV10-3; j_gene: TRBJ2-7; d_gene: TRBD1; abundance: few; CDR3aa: CAISESPGTGGREQYF; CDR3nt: TGTGCCATCAGTGAGTCACCCGGGACAGGGGGTCGCGAGCAGTACTTC
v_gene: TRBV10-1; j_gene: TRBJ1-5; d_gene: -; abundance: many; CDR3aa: CASIQPQHF; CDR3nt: TGCGCCAGCATTCAGCCCCAGCATTTT
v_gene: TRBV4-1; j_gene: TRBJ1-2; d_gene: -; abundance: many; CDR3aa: CASSQVPSTGGYTF; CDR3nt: TGCGCCAGCAGCCAAGTACCCTCGACGGGGGGCTACACCTTC
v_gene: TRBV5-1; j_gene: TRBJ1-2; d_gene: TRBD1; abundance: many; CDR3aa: CASSLDGRDRVGYTF; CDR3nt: TGCGCCAGCAGCTTGGATGGACGGGACAGAGTTGGCTACACCTTC
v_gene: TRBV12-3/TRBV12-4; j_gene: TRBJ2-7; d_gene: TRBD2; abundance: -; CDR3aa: CASSRDSGRYEQYF; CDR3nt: TGTGCCAGCAGCAGGGACAGCGGGAGGTACGAGCAGTACTTC
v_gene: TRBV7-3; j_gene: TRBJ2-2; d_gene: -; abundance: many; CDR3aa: CASSAQGNTGELFF; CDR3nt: TGTGCCAGCAGCGCCCAGGGGAACACCGGGGAGCTGTTTTTT
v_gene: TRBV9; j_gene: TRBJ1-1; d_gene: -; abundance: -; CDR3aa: CARGGGETEAFF; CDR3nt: TGTGCTAGGGGAGGCGGCGAGACTGAAGCTTTCTTT
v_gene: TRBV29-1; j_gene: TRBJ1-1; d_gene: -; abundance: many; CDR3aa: CSGKGQGMEFRTEAFF; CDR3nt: TGCAGCGGGAAGGGCCAGGGGATGGAATTTCGCACTGAAGCTTTCTTT
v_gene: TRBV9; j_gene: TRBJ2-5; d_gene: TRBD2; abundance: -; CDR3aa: CASSTGLAGGPQETQYF; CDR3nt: TGTGCCAGCAGCACGGGACTAGCGGGAGGGCCCCAGGAGACCCAGTACTTC
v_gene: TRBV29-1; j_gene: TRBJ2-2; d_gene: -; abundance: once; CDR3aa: CSASAGWAGELFF; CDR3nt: TGCAGCGCCAGCGCAGGGTGGGCCGGGGAGCTGTTTTTT
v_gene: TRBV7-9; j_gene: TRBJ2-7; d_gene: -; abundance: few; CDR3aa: CASSLAGLANYEQYF; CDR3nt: TGTGCCAGCAGCTTAGCGGGCCTAGCAAACTACGAGCAGTACTTC
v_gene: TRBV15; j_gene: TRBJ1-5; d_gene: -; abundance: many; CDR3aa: CATSRDQGEGQPQHF; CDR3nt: TGTGCCACCAGCAGAGACCAGGGAGAGGGTCAGCCCCAGCATTTT
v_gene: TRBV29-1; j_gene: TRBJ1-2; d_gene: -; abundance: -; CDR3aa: CSVWGQAGGYTF; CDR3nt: TGCAGCGTTTGGGGCCAAGCCGGAGGCTACACCTTC
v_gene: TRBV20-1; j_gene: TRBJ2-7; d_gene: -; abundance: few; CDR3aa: CSANIGQSEQYF; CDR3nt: TGCAGTGCAAATATCGGACAGTCCGAGCAGTACTTC
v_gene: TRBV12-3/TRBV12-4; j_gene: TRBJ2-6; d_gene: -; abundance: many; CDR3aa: CASSLRLSGANVLTF; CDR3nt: TGTGCCAGCAGTTTAAGGTTGTCTGGGGCCAACGTCCTGACTTTC
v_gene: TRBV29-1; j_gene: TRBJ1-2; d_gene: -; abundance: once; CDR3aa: CSVALSYGYTF; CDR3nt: TGCAGCGTTGCCTTAAGCTATGGCTACACCTTC
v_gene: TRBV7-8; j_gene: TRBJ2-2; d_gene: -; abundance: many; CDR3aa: CASSLPSNTGELFF; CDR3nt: TGTGCCAGCAGCCTCCCCTCGAACACCGGGGAGCTGTTTTTT
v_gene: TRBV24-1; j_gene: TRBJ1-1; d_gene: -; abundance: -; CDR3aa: CATSEFDGKNTEAFF; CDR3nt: TGTGCCACCAGTGAGTTCGATGGGAAGAACACTGAAGCTTTCTTT
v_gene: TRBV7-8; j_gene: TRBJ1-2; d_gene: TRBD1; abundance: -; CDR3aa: CASSLSGTGHGYTF; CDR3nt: TGTGCCAGCAGCTTGTCCGGGACAGGGCATGGCTACACCTTC
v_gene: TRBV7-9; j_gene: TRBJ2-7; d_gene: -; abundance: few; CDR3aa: CASSLSPLGPSYEQYF; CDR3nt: TGTGCCAGCAGCTTGAGCCCCCTAGGACCCTCCTACGAGCAGTACTTC
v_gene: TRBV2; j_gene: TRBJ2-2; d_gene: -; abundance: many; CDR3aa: CASSGIGPTGELFF; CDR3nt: TGTGCCAGCAGTGGGATAGGTCCCACCGGGGAGCTGTTTTTT
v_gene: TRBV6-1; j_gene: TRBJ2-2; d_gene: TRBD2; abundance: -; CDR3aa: CASSGELAEAGGELFF; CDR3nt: TGTGCCAGCAGTGGGGAACTAGCGGAAGCGGGCGGGGAGCTGTTTTTT
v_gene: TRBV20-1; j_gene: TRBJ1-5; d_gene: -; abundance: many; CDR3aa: CSCESLGGPQHF; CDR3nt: TGCAGTTGTGAGAGTCTGGGAGGGCCCCAGCATTTT
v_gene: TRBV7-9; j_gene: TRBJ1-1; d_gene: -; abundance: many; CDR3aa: CASTPPASSWTEAFF; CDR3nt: TGTGCCAGCACCCCCCCTGCTAGCAGTTGGACTGAAGCTTTCTTT
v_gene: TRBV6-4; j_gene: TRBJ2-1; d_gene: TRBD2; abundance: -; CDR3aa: CASSDSGTKGEQFF; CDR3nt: TGTGCCAGCAGTGACTCCGGGACTAAGGGTGAGCAGTTCTTC
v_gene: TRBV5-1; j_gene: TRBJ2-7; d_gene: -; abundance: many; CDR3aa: CASSLAPTRTVLNEQYF; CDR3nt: TGCGCCAGCAGCTTGGCTCCCACCCGGACAGTCCTGAACGAGCAGTACTTC
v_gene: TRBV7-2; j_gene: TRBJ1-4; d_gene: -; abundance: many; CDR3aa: CASSSGVGGLGEKLFF; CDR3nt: TGTGCCAGCAGCTCAGGGGTCGGGGGTTTGGGAGAAAAACTGTTTTTT
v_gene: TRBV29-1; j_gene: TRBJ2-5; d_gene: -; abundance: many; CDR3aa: CSAGPGGETQYF; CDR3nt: TGCAGCGCAGGCCCTGGGGGAGAGACCCAGTACTTC
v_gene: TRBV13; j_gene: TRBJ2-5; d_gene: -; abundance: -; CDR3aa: CASSLQGLETQYF; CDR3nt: TGTGCCAGCAGCTTACAGGGGTTAGAGACCCAGTACTTC
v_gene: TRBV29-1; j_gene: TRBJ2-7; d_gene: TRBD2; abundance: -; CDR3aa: CSAPPGRDHGDYWEYF; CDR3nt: TGCAGCGCCCCGCCGGGGAGAGATCACGGGGACTACTGGGAGTACTTC